The clone carrying this TCR beta chain was recorded many times. Its specificity is not known. Constant-segment-primed 5'RACE gave TCR alpha and TCR beta cDNA libraries with sample barcodes and UMIs. TCRdb used MiXCR to reprocess the 5' RACE reads, holding one entry per CDR3 protein. The table includes around 220,000 distinct CDR3 sequences, around 15% detected once. This specimen belongs to a study of T-cell memory formation after mild COVID-19. Across the study: The TCR clusters were mostly specific to one donor. Findings and limits, study-wide: Some responding clones appeared in pre-infection memory, suggesting cross-reactive memory joined. For contracting clones, CD4+ ones sat mainly in CM and EM, CD8+ in EMRA.

Trimming took off 2 bases at V and 2 bases at J, with 12 bases between the two ends. This CDR3 region has 16 residues. Looked up from germline, CDR1 is MGHRA and CDR2 is YSYEKL. Sequenced sample: PBMCs or a T cell subset sorted from them (not recorded which). The TCR sequence derives from a young man who had mild COVID-19 (a few samples of this study predate the infection). Cell type and time point are not known. The chain links TRBV4-1 to TRBJ2-2, with D maybe TRBD1 (6 bases). The DNA for the CDR3 is TGCGCCAGCAGCCAAAAAACCGGGACAAACACCGGGGAGCTGTTTTTT. Translating gives CASSQKTGTNTGELFF.